Listed below are T cell receptor beta chains from one sample, sequenced in a study of OX40 agonist ivuxolimab in advanced cancers. The assay was immunoSEQ multiplex PCR, and TCRdb's table has in-frame clones only and misses some. Seen here are over 100,000 clones, approximately 90% observed once, and the top ten hold roughly 0.99%. The sequences come from CD4+ or CD8+ T cells sorted from blood, collected in a trial of the OX40 agonist ivuxolimab. The receptors were gathered from an adult with an advanced solid tumor such as melanoma, head and neck, liver or kidney cancer. The CDR3 runs from the conserved cysteine through the conserved F or W. A D gene is named only where the DNA matches it firmly. Clone size is stated in some rows and not others, as once, few, many or a class when expanded.

V gene	clone size	J gene	D gene	CDR3 DNA	CDR3 protein
TRBV19	NA	TRBJ1-2	NA	TGTGCCAGTAGTATGGACCAAGACTATGGCTACACCTTC	CASSMDQDYGYTF
TRBV18	NA	TRBJ2-1	TRBD1	TGTGCCAGCTCACCACCTTCGACCGGGACAGGGATCGACAATGAGCAGTTCTTC	CASSPPSTGTGIDNEQFF
TRBV6-5	NA	TRBJ1-1	NA	TGTGCCACCGCGGGACCTCTGAACACTGAAGCTTTCTTT	CATAGPLNTEAFF
TRBV28	NA	TRBJ1-5	TRBD1	TGTGCCAGCAGATACGGGACAGTATTCATAGGTCAGCCCCAGCATTTT	CASRYGTVFIGQPQHF
TRBV2	once	TRBJ2-3	NA	TGTGCCAGCAGTGAAGGGGATACGCAGTATTTT	CASSEGDTQYF
TRBV6-5	NA	TRBJ2-3	TRBD2	TGTGCCAGCAGTTACAGCGGGACTAGTGGCACAGATACGCAGTATTTT	CASSYSGTSGTDTQYF
TRBV7-9	NA	TRBJ1-4	TRBD1	TGTGCCAGCAGCCAGGGGGGAGCTAATGAAAAACTGTTTTTT	CASSQGGANEKLFF
TRBV5-1	NA	TRBJ2-5	NA	TGCGCCAGCAAAGATGGAGCGGGAGAGACCCAGTACTTC	CASKDGAGETQYF
TRBV5-1	NA	TRBJ2-1	TRBD2	TGCGCCAGCAGCTTGCAGGCGGGAGGGAAGAATGAGCAGTTCTTC	CASSLQAGGKNEQFF
TRBV27	NA	TRBJ1-6	NA	TGTGCCAGCAGCCGGGACCTCGATAATTCACCCCTCCACTTT	CASSRDLDNSPLHF
TRBV27	NA	TRBJ2-3	NA	TGTGCCAGCAGTTTATCGGTTACAGATACGCAGTATTTT	CASSLSVTDTQYF
TRBV9	NA	TRBJ1-1	NA	TGTGCCAGCAGCGTAGTGGCAGGGGTTAACACTGAAGCTTTCTTT	CASSVVAGVNTEAFF
TRBV6-6	NA	TRBJ1-1	NA	TGTGCCAGCAGCCGCGAAGGCTTTAACACTGAAGCTTTCTTT	CASSREGFNTEAFF
TRBV29-1	NA	TRBJ2-7	TRBD1	TGCAGCGTTGCGGGACAGGGACCCCCCTACGAGCAGTACTTC	CSVAGQGPPYEQYF
TRBV12-5	NA	TRBJ2-1	TRBD2	TGTGCTAGTACAAGCGGGAGTAAAAATGAGCAGTTCTTC	CASTSGSKNEQFF
TRBV28	NA	TRBJ2-2	NA	TGTGCCAGCAGTTTCGGCAGATTCACCGGGGAGCTGTTTTTT	CASSFGRFTGELFF
TRBV7-6	few	TRBJ1-1	TRBD1	TGTGCCAGCAGCCTGCAGACAGGGGAGTTCGCTGAAGCTTTCTTT	CASSLQTGEFAEAFF
TRBV9	NA	TRBJ2-1	NA	TGTGCCAGCAGCGTTGGGGGGGGCGGACCTCCCTACAATGAGCAGTTCTTC	CASSVGGGGPPYNEQFF
TRBV5-5	NA	TRBJ1-5	NA	TGTGCCAGCAGCTTTCCAGGTTCGGCTCAGCCCCAGCATTTT	CASSFPGSAQPQHF
TRBV2	NA	TRBJ1-5	NA	TGTGCCAGCAGCGGGGGGTCTGGGCCCGGTCAGCCCCAGCATTTT	CASSGGSGPGQPQHF
TRBV13	NA	TRBJ2-7	TRBD2	TGTGCCAGCAGCTCCCGGACTAGCGGGAGGAGCTCCTACGAGCAGTACTTC	CASSSRTSGRSSYEQYF
TRBV9	NA	TRBJ2-4	NA	TGTGCCAGCAGTGCCGACTTGACCAAAAACATTCAGTACTTC	CASSADLTKNIQYF
TRBV7-3	NA	TRBJ1-1	NA	TGTGCCAGCAGCTTACGACGGGTACCCCCTGAAGCTTTCTTT	CASSLRRVPPEAFF
TRBV7-2	NA	TRBJ1-1	NA	TGTGTCAGCAGCCCCTACCGGGCTGAAGCTTTCTTT	CVSSPYRAEAFF
TRBV5-4	few	TRBJ2-5	NA	TGTGCCAGCAGCTTGGTGAGTGGCGGCTTTCAAGAGACCCAGTACTTC	CASSLVSGGFQETQYF
TRBV5-1	NA	TRBJ2-4	TRBD1	TGCGCCAGCAGCCGTGACGGGACAGAAAAAAACATTCAGTACTTC	CASSRDGTEKNIQYF
TRBV27	NA	TRBJ2-5	NA	TGTGCCAGCAGTCCCCCTGACGGCGCCGTTGAGACCCAGTACTTC	CASSPPDGAVETQYF
TRBV7-6	NA	TRBJ2-5	NA	TGTGCCAGCAGCTTCCGCGGTCAAGACCAAGAGACCCAGTACTTC	CASSFRGQDQETQYF
TRBV6-4	NA	TRBJ1-3	NA	TGTGCCAGCAGTGAGAACTACGGAGGTGGAAACACCATATATTTT	CASSENYGGGNTIYF
TRBV7-9	NA	TRBJ2-1	NA	TGTGCCAGCAGCTTAGGAGGATTGGGGATCTCCTACAATGAGCAGTTCTTC	CASSLGGLGISYNEQFF
TRBV9	NA	TRBJ2-5	NA	TGTGCCAGCAGCGTGCCCGGGGGAGAGACCCAGTACTTC	CASSVPGGETQYF
TRBV15	NA	TRBJ2-1	NA	TGTGCCACCAGCAGAGACCAGGGACCCTACAATGAGCAGTTCTTC	CATSRDQGPYNEQFF
TRBV28	NA	TRBJ2-7	TRBD1	TGTGCCAGCAGTTTCCCCGGGACAGAGTTCTACGAGCAGTACTTC	CASSFPGTEFYEQYF
TRBV5-1	NA	TRBJ2-2	NA	TGCGCCAGCAGCTTGGGGGTAGGAAACACCGGGGAGCTGTTTTTT	CASSLGVGNTGELFF
TRBV6-1	NA	TRBJ1-3	NA	TGTGCCAGCAGTGAAACCCCAGGGGCTGGAAACACCATATATTTT	CASSETPGAGNTIYF
TRBV20-1	NA	TRBJ2-1	NA	TGCAGTGCTAGTAGTTTCAATGAGCAGTTCTTC	CSASSFNEQFF
TRBV5-5	NA	TRBJ1-2	NA	TGTGCCAGCAGCTTGGGCCCGGACCGCCGCAGCTATGGAGGCTACACCTTC	CASSLGPDRRSYGGYTF
TRBV19	NA	TRBJ2-1	TRBD1	TGTGCCAGTAGTCCCGGGACAGGGCGCTACAATGAGCAGTTCTTC	CASSPGTGRYNEQFF
TRBV27	NA	TRBJ1-4	NA	TGTGCCGGTTGCTTCTTACCCCCTCACCCTGGGGCTTTT	CAGCFLPPHPGAF
TRBV18	NA	TRBJ1-5	NA	TGTGCCAGCTCACTTGACCATGCAGATCAGCCCCAGCATTTT	CASSLDHADQPQHF
TRBV7-9	few	TRBJ2-3	NA	TGTGCCAGCAGCGATACTGATAGACTTCCTAGGGCCACAGATACGCAGTATTTT	CASSDTDRLPRATDTQYF
TRBV28	NA	TRBJ1-1	NA	TGTGCCAGCAGTTTATGGGGCTCTGAAGCTTTCTTT	CASSLWGSEAFF
TRBV7-9	NA	TRBJ2-3	NA	TGTGCCAGCAGCTTAGGGACCACAGATACGCAGTATTTT	CASSLGTTDTQYF
TRBV18	NA	TRBJ1-1	TRBD1	TGTGCCAGCTCACCACCAGCAGGGGGCAACACTGAAGCTTTCTTT	CASSPPAGGNTEAFF
TRBV6-5	NA	TRBJ2-7	TRBD1	TGTGCCAGCCAGACAGGGCGGCGCGAGCAGTACTTC	CASQTGRREQYF
TRBV28	once	TRBJ2-1	NA	TGTGCCAGCAGTTTATTGGGGACAAGCTCCTACAATGAGCAGTTCTTC	CASSLLGTSSYNEQFF
TRBV18	NA	TRBJ2-7	TRBD1	TGTGCCAGCTCAGTCGGGACAGGGGGATTCAACGAGCAGTACTTC	CASSVGTGGFNEQYF
TRBV6-5	NA	TRBJ2-7	TRBD1	TGTGCCAGCAGTGCGCCGGACAGGTCGAGCTACGAGCAGTACTTC	CASSAPDRSSYEQYF
TRBV7-8	NA	TRBJ2-1	TRBD2	TGTGCCAGCAGCTTAGGGGGCACTAGCGGCTACAATGAGCAGTTCTTC	CASSLGGTSGYNEQFF